The 5 T cell receptor beta chains in this list originate from one sample, sequenced in a study of vaccination effects on CD4 cells after COVID-19. For these TCRs, the target antigens are not known. The data were produced by immunoSEQ multiplex PCR, yet TCRdb's version contains in-frame clones alone and is incomplete. Of under 85,000 clones listed, more than 60% are singletons. Prior to sequencing, the ViraFEST assay stimulated PBMC with viral peptide pools, which expanded the antigen-specific CD4+ T cells. Isolation of CD4+ T cells took place after nine to ten days of culture. Every participant took two doses of the BNT162b2 or mRNA-1273 vaccine. The material sequenced was CD4+ T cells from PBMCs cultured with HCoV-OC43 spike peptides, taken after COVID-19 vaccination. The subset is: HCoV-OC43 spike overlapping peptide pool stimulation. The receptors come from a human donor who received a COVID-19 vaccine.

The rearrangement uses TRBV7-2 and TRBJ1-4; D is possibly TRBD1 (5 bases). CDR3 length: 15 residues. Germline V CDR1 and CDR2: SGHTA, FQGNSA. Trimming pared 1 base from V and 3 bases from J, leaving 9 bases between. The CDR3 reads CASSLGGGANEKLFF. The CDR3 DNA is TGTGCCAGCAGCTTAGGCGGGGGTGCTAATGAAAAACTGTTTTTT.

CDR3 sequence reads: CASSQDRGPYPWYV. CDR3 nucleotides: TGCGCCAGCAGCCAAGATAGAGGGCCCTACCCCTGGTACGTC. J is TRBJ2-7 and V is TRBV4-1, with D perhaps TRBD2 (5 bases). V was shortened by 0 bases and J by 12 bases, with 18 bases between the two germline ends. The CDR3 is 14 residues long. Germline CDR1 is MGHRA and CDR2 is YSYEKL.

The rearrangement uses TRBV21-1 and TRBJ1-6; the table calls TRBD1, which could not be checked here. TRBV21-1 is noted as a pseudogene. The CDR3 sequence is 16 residues long. CDR3 amino acids: CASSTKPGHGNSPLHF. The CDR3 bases are TGTGCCAGCAGCACCAAACCGGGACATGGGAATTCACCCCTCCACTTT.

The chain links TRBV27 to TRBJ1-5, with D possibly TRBD1 on 5 matching bases. The CDR3 covers 14 residues. V was clipped by 0 bases and J by 5 bases, with 8 bases between them. Looked up from germline, CDR1 is MNHEY and CDR2 is SMNVEV (reference sequence). The CDR3 bases are TGTGCCAGCAGTTTATCAGGGGACGATCAGCCCCAGCATTTT. This gives the protein CASSLSGDDQPQHF.

This chain uses TRBV7-2 with TRBJ2-6; D is perhaps TRBD1 or TRBD2 (5 bases each). The CDR3 is made up of 19 amino acids. V gave up 5 bases and J gave up 0 bases, with 20 bases separating them. Looked up from germline, CDR1 is SGHTA and CDR2 is FQGNSA. CDR3 in DNA: TGTGCCAGCAGCCGCATGTCACGGGGCGTATTCTCTGGGGCCAACGTCCTGACTTTC. This codes for CASSRMSRGVFSGANVLTF.